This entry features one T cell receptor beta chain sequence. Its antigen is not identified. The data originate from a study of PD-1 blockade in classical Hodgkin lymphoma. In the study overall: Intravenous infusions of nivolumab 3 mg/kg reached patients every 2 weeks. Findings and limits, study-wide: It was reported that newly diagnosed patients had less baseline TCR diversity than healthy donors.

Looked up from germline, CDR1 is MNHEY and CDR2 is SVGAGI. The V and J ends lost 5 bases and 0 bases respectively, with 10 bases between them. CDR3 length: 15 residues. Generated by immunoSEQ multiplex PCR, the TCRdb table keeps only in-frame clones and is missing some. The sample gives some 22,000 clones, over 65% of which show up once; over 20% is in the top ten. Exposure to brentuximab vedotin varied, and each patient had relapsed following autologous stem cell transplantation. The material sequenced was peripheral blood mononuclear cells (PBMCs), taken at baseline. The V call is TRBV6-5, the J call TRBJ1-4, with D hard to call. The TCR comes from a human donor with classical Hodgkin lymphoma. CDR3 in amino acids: CASSPRQATNEKLFF. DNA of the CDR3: TGTGCCAGCAGTCCCAGACAAGCAACTAATGAAAAACTGTTTTTT.